Included here is one TCR beta chain sequence, with context. Its antigen is still unknown. Using the 5' RACE reads, TCRdb records one entry per CDR3 protein without DNA. Here the sample table reports around 450,000 distinct CDR3 sequences. This sample was included in a study of monozygotic twins with inflammatory bowel disease. General study results and limits: Compared with healthy co-twins, IBD patients showed reduced TCRbeta repertoire diversity by inverse Simpson.

Per germline, CDR1 ENHRY and CDR2 SYGVKD. This CDR3 is 14 amino acids long. Specimen: blood. J is TRBJ2-1 and V is TRBV10-3; lacking DNA, the TRBD2 call made by TCRdb goes unchecked. The TCR sequence derives from a human donor with ulcerative colitis or Crohn's disease, or a healthy co-twin of an affected twin (not recorded which). CDR3 amino acids: CAISEAGGRNEQFF.